These T cell receptor beta chains were read from a single sample in a study of siplizumab effects on memory and regulatory T cells. Sequencing was performed with immunoSEQ multiplex PCR; in TCRdb, only in-frame clones are kept and a portion is missing. Among more than 90,000 clones listed, nearly 95% were seen once. Sequences were obtained from non-Treg CD4+ T cells sorted from blood. Receptors originate from a human donor in good health. Each CDR3 is given with its conserved first and last residue. D genes are given only for firm matches. Size is stated for part of the rows, as once, few or many counts, or as a class when the clone is expanded.

size: .; D: .; J: TRBJ2-5; V: TRBV18; DNA: TGTGCCAGCTCATCGACAGTCAAACAAGAGACCCAGTACTTC; CDR3: CASSSTVKQETQYF
size: .; D: .; J: TRBJ2-2; V: TRBV10-3; DNA: TGTGCCATCAGTGATCCCCGGTTCGCCGGGGAGCTGTTTTTT; CDR3: CAISDPRFAGELFF
size: .; D: .; J: TRBJ2-1; V: TRBV11-3; DNA: TGTGCCAGCAGCCCCTGGAGGGGGAGGGTTGGCGAGCAGTTCTTC; CDR3: CASSPWRGRVGEQFF
size: .; D: TRBD1; J: TRBJ1-1; V: TRBV28; DNA: TGTGCCAGCAGAAGTCCCGGGACAGGGAGATCTGAAGCTTTCTTT; CDR3: CASRSPGTGRSEAFF
size: .; D: .; J: TRBJ2-7; V: TRBV10-1; DNA: TGCGCCAGCAGTGAGTCTTTGGGAACCTACGAGCAGTACTTC; CDR3: CASSESLGTYEQYF
size: .; D: .; J: TRBJ2-2; V: TRBV9; DNA: TGTGCCAGCAGCCCGATAAACACCGGGGAGCTGTTTTTT; CDR3: CASSPINTGELFF
size: .; D: .; J: TRBJ1-1; V: TRBV30; DNA: TGTGCCTGGAGGGAACAGGGGAACACTGAAGCTTTCTTT; CDR3: CAWREQGNTEAFF
size: .; D: .; J: TRBJ1-3; V: TRBV15; DNA: TGTGCCACCAGCAGAGCGGGGTCTGGAAACACCATATATTTT; CDR3: CATSRAGSGNTIYF
size: .; D: TRBD2; J: TRBJ2-1; V: TRBV7-9; DNA: TGTGCCAGCAGTCATAGGACTAGCGGGAGCTCCTACAATGAGCAGTTCTTC; CDR3: CASSHRTSGSSYNEQFF
size: .; D: .; J: TRBJ1-1; V: TRBV29-1; DNA: TGCAGCGCATACGTGGGCGTGAACACTGAAGCTTTCTTT; CDR3: CSAYVGVNTEAFF
size: .; D: TRBD1; J: TRBJ2-2; V: TRBV7-3; DNA: TGTGCCAGCAGCCAACTGGGGACAGGGACCGGGGAGCTGTTTTTT; CDR3: CASSQLGTGTGELFF
size: .; D: .; J: TRBJ2-3; V: TRBV27; DNA: TGTGCCAGCAAACGGTGGGAGAGGTTTGATACGCAGTATTTT; CDR3: CASKRWERFDTQYF
size: .; D: TRBD2; J: TRBJ2-2; V: TRBV18; DNA: TGTGCCAGCTCACCAGTAGCGGGGTCCACCGGGGAGCTGTTTTTT; CDR3: CASSPVAGSTGELFF
size: .; D: TRBD1; J: TRBJ2-7; V: TRBV19; DNA: TGTGCCAGTAGAAAGGACAGGGGAAGGGACGAGCAGTACTTC; CDR3: CASRKDRGRDEQYF
size: .; D: .; J: TRBJ2-2; V: TRBV25-1; DNA: TGTGCCAGCAGTGAAAGGAGAGGCGGGGAGCTGTTTTTT; CDR3: CASSERRGGELFF
size: .; D: .; J: TRBJ2-1; V: TRBV28; DNA: TGTGCCAGCAGCCCTACTGGAGCGGGCCACAATGAGCAGTTCTTC; CDR3: CASSPTGAGHNEQFF
size: .; D: .; J: TRBJ2-1; V: TRBV7-2; DNA: TGTGCCAGCAGCGCCTACCAGGGCATTGAGCAGTTCTTC; CDR3: CASSAYQGIEQFF
size: .; D: .; J: TRBJ2-2; V: TRBV6-6; DNA: TGTGCCAGCAGCCAAGGATCCGGGACCCAAACCGGGGAGCTGTTTTTT; CDR3: CASSQGSGTQTGELFF
size: .; D: .; J: TRBJ2-7; V: TRBV4-3; DNA: TGCGCCAGCAGCCAAGACGTGGGATGGGAGCAGTACTTC; CDR3: CASSQDVGWEQYF
size: once; D: TRBD1; J: TRBJ1-2; V: TRBV29-1; DNA: TGCAGCGTTGCGGACAGGGAAAACTATGGCTACACCTTC; CDR3: CSVADRENYGYTF
size: .; D: .; J: TRBJ2-7; V: TRBV18; DNA: TGTGCCAGCTCACCCCAGGGGACCTACGAGCAGTACTTC; CDR3: CASSPQGTYEQYF
size: .; D: .; J: TRBJ2-1; V: TRBV29-1; DNA: TGCAGCGCCCCGGTAGCTTATAGCTCCTACAATGAGCAGTTCTTC; CDR3: CSAPVAYSSYNEQFF
size: .; D: .; J: TRBJ2-7; V: TRBV28; DNA: TGTGCCAGCAGGATTTCAGATACCTACGAGCAGTACTTC; CDR3: CASRISDTYEQYF
size: .; D: .; J: TRBJ2-7; V: TRBV5-1; DNA: TGCGCCAGCCGACCCGGTAGCTATAACGAGCAGTACTTC; CDR3: CASRPGSYNEQYF
size: .; D: TRBD1; J: TRBJ1-2; V: TRBV18; DNA: TGTGCCAGCTCACCGTCGGACAGGGAGTATGGCTACACCTTC; CDR3: CASSPSDREYGYTF
size: .; D: TRBD1; J: TRBJ2-3; V: TRBV7-2; DNA: TGTGCCAGCAGCGCGATTCAGGGGGCGCGTTCCACAGATACGCAGTATTTT; CDR3: CASSAIQGARSTDTQYF
size: .; D: .; J: TRBJ1-2; V: TRBV6-1; DNA: TGTGCCAGCAGTGAATACCCCGCGGCAGGGCGCAACTATGGCTACACCTTC; CDR3: CASSEYPAAGRNYGYTF
size: .; D: TRBD1; J: TRBJ2-3; V: TRBV6-4; DNA: TGTGCCAGCAGACAGGGGGCTAGCACAGATACGCAGTATTTT; CDR3: CASRQGASTDTQYF
size: .; D: .; J: TRBJ1-2; V: TRBV5-4; DNA: TGTGCCAGCAGTTTGACTGGGAATAACTATGGCTACACCTTC; CDR3: CASSLTGNNYGYTF
size: .; D: TRBD2; J: TRBJ2-3; V: TRBV11-3; DNA: TGTGCCAGCAGCTTAGATAGCGGGAGAGGAGATACGCAGTATTTT; CDR3: CASSLDSGRGDTQYF
size: .; D: .; J: TRBJ2-7; V: TRBV5-5; DNA: TGTGCCAGCAGCTTAGATATCCCGCCGCAGGGCGAGCAGTACTTC; CDR3: CASSLDIPPQGEQYF
size: .; D: .; J: TRBJ1-5; V: TRBV7-8; DNA: TGTGCCAGCAGCTTAACGCAGTCCTATAGCAATCAGCCCCAGCATTTT; CDR3: CASSLTQSYSNQPQHF
size: .; D: .; J: TRBJ1-4; V: TRBV19; DNA: TGTGCCAGTAGTATAGCTCGGGGGGCGGCTAATGAAAAACTGTTTTTT; CDR3: CASSIARGAANEKLFF
size: .; D: TRBD2; J: TRBJ2-7; V: TRBV4-1; DNA: TGCGCCAGCAGCCCCCGGACTAGCGGGACCGCCCCCTACGAGCAGTACTTC; CDR3: CASSPRTSGTAPYEQYF
size: .; D: .; J: TRBJ1-4; V: TRBV10-2; DNA: TGCGCCAGCAGGAGGACCAGCAGGGAAAAACTGTTTTTT; CDR3: CASRRTSREKLFF
size: .; D: .; J: TRBJ2-1; V: TRBV5-5; DNA: TGTGCCAGCGCCCGGTCGGGGGGCGGTATCTACAATGAGCAGTTCTTC; CDR3: CASARSGGGIYNEQFF